The present TCR beta chain was sequenced within a study of T-cell reconstitution after alpha-beta-depleted transplantation in children. For TCRbeta, the library was prepared with unique molecular identifiers. TCRdb analysed the PCR reads with MiXCR anew, one entry per CDR3 protein. The table includes 580,000 or so distinct CDR3 sequences, roughly 23% detected once. Unmatched junction bases numbered 8, after V lost 3 bases and J lost 4 bases. The CDR3 consists of 14 residues. The V gene's germline CDR1 is DFQATT and CDR2 SNEGSKA (reference sequence). In the case of this clonotype: Its cognate antigen is unknown.

Study observations and caveats: T-cell numbers and diversity one year post-transplant derived largely from freshly generated T cells.

The chain joins TRBV20-1 to TRBJ2-5; 7 nucleotides agree with TRBD2. The source material was PBMCs, mostly from graft donor cells, sampled 360 days after TCRalphabeta/CD19-depleted stem cell transplant. The clonotype comes from a boy under two years old who had a stem cell transplant for acute myeloid leukemia, so the T cells may come from the graft donor. CDR3 region: CSARHLADPETQYF. Here the CDR3 DNA reads TGCAGTGCTAGGCACCTAGCGGATCCAGAGACCCAGTACTTC.